This T cell receptor (beta chain) was captured by sequencing in a study of response to subunit inactivated influenza vaccine. This clonotype was counted at least ten times. TCRdb independently ran MiXCR on the RT-PCR reads; one entry per CDR3 protein. The sample contains about 570,000 distinct CDR3 sequences, over 9% of which appear only once. The CDR3 contains 16 residues. The V and J ends lost 4 bases and 4 bases, in that order; junction bases with no gene match: 8. Germline V gene lookup returns CDR1 LGHNA and CDR2 YSLEER. The data were also submitted as part of a second study, on T cells expressing NK-cell markers. That paper adds: As the method of synthesis, 5'RACE template switching with UMIs yielded TCR beta cDNA.

The chain employs TRBV4-3 and TRBJ2-2; 8 nucleotides align to TRBD1. The sample consisted of PBMCs from blood, taken on the day of vaccination. The TCR was taken from a man between 50 and 59 years old who received an inactivated influenza vaccine. The CDR3 DNA sequence: TGCGCCAGCAGCCGGGACCAGGGGGCGGCCACCGGGGAGCTGTTTTTT. Amino acids: CASSRDQGAATGELFF.